The rows below give T cell receptor beta chains drawn from one sample of a study of blood T cell repertoires in COVID-19. Method: immunoSEQ multiplex PCR; TCRdb's copy keeps in-frame clones and lacks some. The sample lists under 150,000 clones; around 85% were seen once. Specimen: peripheral blood. The receptors here all came from a human donor in a cohort sampled during active COVID-19. CDR3s include the opening cysteine and the closing phenylalanine or tryptophan. A D gene is named only where the DNA matches it firmly. Some rows mark clone size as missing; the rest say once, few, many or name a class of expanded clone.

TRBD1,TRBV27,TRBJ1-2,NA,TGTGCCAGCATGGACAGGGGGCTGGTCGGCTACACCTTC,CASMDRGLVGYTF
TRBD1,TRBV5-1,TRBJ2-7,NA,TGCGCCAGCAGCTTGGGACAGGGGACCAACGAGCAGTACTTC,CASSLGQGTNEQYF
TRBD2,TRBV9,TRBJ2-7,NA,TGTGCCAGCAGCGTCGGACTAGCAAACTCCTACGAGCAGTACTTC,CASSVGLANSYEQYF
NA,TRBV6-5,TRBJ1-1,NA,TGTGCCAGTCCGGGACAAGTGAACACTGAAGCTTTCTTT,CASPGQVNTEAFF
NA,TRBV7-9,TRBJ1-1,NA,TGTGCCAGCAGCCGTTATCCGGGGAACACTGAAGCTTTCTTT,CASSRYPGNTEAFF
TRBD2,TRBV11-1,TRBJ2-7,NA,TGTGCCAGCAGCGCACTAGCGGGGGGGATCTACGAGCAGTACTTC,CASSALAGGIYEQYF
NA,TRBV5-1,TRBJ1-1,NA,TGCGCCAGCAGCTGGGGCGGGGGTGACGCTGAAGCTTTCTTT,CASSWGGGDAEAFF
NA,TRBV19,TRBJ2-3,NA,TGTGCCAGTAGTATTAGCAGGGTCACTTCCGATACGCAGTATTTT,CASSISRVTSDTQYF
TRBD2,TRBV10-3,TRBJ2-3,NA,TGTGCCATCAGTGAGTCGAATCAGCGGGAGGACACAGATACGCAGTATTTT,CAISESNQREDTDTQYF
TRBD1,TRBV6-5,TRBJ1-5,few,TGTGCCAGCAGTAAATCAGGGGGAATCAATCAGCCCCAGCATTTT,CASSKSGGINQPQHF
TRBD1,TRBV28,TRBJ1-2,NA,TGTGCCAGCAGGGAAGGGACAGGGGGCGACTATGGCTACACCTTC,CASREGTGGDYGYTF
NA,TRBV30,TRBJ1-3,few,TGTGCCTGGAGTGTCACAGGGAATTACAGAAACACCATATATTTT,CAWSVTGNYRNTIYF
NA,TRBV18,TRBJ1-2,NA,TGTGCCAGCTCACCGGATAGGGGGTCCTATGGCTACACCTTC,CASSPDRGSYGYTF
TRBD1,TRBV5-6,TRBJ1-2,NA,TGTGCCAGCAGATGGCTAAGGACAGGGGACTATGGCTACACCTTC,CASRWLRTGDYGYTF
NA,TRBV14,TRBJ2-4,NA,TGTGCCAGCAGCCAAGGCCAGGGTCTAGCCAAAAACATTCAGTACTTC,CASSQGQGLAKNIQYF
NA,TRBV11-3,TRBJ2-5,NA,TGTGCCAGCTGCGGGGGCCCGTACTTC,CASCGGPYF
NA,TRBV3-1/TRBV3-2,TRBJ1-5,NA,TGTGCCAGCAGCCAAGGGTTTGGAGGCACAAGCAATCAGCCCCAGCATTTT,CASSQGFGGTSNQPQHF
NA,TRBV10-2,TRBJ1-4,NA,TGCGCCAGCAGGGTCACAGCAACTAATGAAAAACTGTTTTTT,CASRVTATNEKLFF